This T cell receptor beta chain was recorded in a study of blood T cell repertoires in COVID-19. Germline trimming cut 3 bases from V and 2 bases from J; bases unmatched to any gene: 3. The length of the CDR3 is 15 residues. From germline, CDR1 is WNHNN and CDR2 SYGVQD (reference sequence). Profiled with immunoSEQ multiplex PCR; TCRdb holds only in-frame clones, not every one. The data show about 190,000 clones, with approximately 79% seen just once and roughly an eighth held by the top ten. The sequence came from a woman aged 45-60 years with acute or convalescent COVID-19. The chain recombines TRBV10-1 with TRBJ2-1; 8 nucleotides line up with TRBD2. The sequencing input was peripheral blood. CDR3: CASSDGGAAYNEQFF. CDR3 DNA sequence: TGCGCCAGCAGTGACGGGGGGGCCGCCTACAATGAGCAGTTCTTC.